This TCR beta chain is from a study of lung T cells in sarcoidosis with Löfgren's syndrome (dated by TCRdb to 2017 to 2019). A note on the overall study: Sarcoidosis was described as a granulomatous, mainly pulmonary disease marked by CD4+ T cell accumulation in bronchoalveolar lavage fluid. The repertoire analyses concentrated on Lofgren's syndrome patients.

Study-level results and caveats: CDR3 motifs in TRAV12-1 and TRBV2 were reported to be shared across several Lofgren's syndrome patients, which suggests public CD4+ TCR repertoires. The study only suggested recognition of a sarcoidosis-associated antigen, and the antigen remained putative and unidentified. Compared with control subjects, Lofgren's syndrome patients reportedly showed the greatest expansion in the V gene segments TRAV12-1 and TRBV2. When alphabeta pairing was analyzed, TRAV12-1 tended to pair preferentially with TRBV2, and the resulting paired TCRs displayed CDR3 homology.

The study profiled TCR repertoires of CD4+ T cells collected through bronchoalveolar lavage. The sequencer was an Illumina MiSeq. TCRdb itself trimmed the public reads at Q25 with fastp, ran MiXCR and retained productive beta chains. Every entry covers one CDR3 protein and lists the most common genes and DNA from its rows. In all, the sample holds about 9,400 distinct CDR3 sequences, and about 20% of those were seen once. Clones ranked in the top ten supply under 7.5% of the sample. This clonotype was detected many times. The clone's antigen remains unknown. Per-base quality was not reported, and no clone a single base away is much larger than it. The CDR3 contains 15 residues, cysteine and phenylalanine counted. The read is trimmed to its CDR3 DNA, 45 bases read in frame from base 1. From a lookup of the germline V gene, CDR1 and CDR2 are MNHEY and SVGEGT. V sheds 3 bases and J sheds 2 bases, leaving 14 bases between their ends.

The sequenced material came from CD4+ T cells from bronchoalveolar lavage. The receptor chain draws on TRBV6-2 or TRBV6-3 and TRBJ2-7; perhaps TRBD1 is the D gene, with 5 bases matching. This TCR came from a human donor with sarcoidosis (Löfgren's syndrome or another form), or a control subject (not recorded which). The DNA reads as follows: TGTGCCAGCAGTTATCCAGCATCGACAGCCTACGAGCAGTACTTC. It specifies CASSYPASTAYEQYF.